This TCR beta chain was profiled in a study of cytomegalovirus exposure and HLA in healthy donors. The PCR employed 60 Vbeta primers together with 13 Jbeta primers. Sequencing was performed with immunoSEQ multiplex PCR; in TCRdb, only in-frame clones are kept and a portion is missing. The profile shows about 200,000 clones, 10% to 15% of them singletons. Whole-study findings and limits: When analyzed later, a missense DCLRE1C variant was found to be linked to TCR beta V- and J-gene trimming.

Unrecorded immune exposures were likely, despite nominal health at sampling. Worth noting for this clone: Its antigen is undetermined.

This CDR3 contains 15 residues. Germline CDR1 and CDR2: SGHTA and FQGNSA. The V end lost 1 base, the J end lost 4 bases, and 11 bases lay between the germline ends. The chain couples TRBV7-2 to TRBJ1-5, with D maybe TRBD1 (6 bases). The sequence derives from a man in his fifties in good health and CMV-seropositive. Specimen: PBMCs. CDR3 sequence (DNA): TGTGCCAGCAGCTTAGTTTCAGGGGAGAATCAGCCCCAGCATTTT. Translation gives CASSLVSGENQPQHF. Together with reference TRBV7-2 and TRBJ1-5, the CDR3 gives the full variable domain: GAGVSQSPSNKVTEKGKDVELRCDPISGHTALYWYRQSLGQGLEFLIYFQGNSAPDKSGLPSDRFSAERTGGSVSTLTIQRTQQEDSAVYLCASSLVSGENQPQHFGDGTRLSIL.